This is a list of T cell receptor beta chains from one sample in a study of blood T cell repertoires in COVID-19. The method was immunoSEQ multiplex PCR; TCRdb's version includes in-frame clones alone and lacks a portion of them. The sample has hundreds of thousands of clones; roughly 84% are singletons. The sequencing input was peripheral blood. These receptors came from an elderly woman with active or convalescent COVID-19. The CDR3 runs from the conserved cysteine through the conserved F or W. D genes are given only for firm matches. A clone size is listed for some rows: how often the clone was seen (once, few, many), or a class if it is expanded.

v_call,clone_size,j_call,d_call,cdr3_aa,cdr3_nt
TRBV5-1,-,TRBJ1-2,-,CASSLGQATYGYTF,TGCGCCAGCAGCTTGGGACAGGCAACCTATGGCTACACCTTC
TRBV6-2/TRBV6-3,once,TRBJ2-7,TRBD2,CASSYLQGLAYEQYF,TGTGCCAGCAGTTACCTTCAGGGACTAGCTTACGAGCAGTACTTC
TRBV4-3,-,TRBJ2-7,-,CASSQARSYEQYF,TGCGCCAGCAGCCAAGCTAGATCCTACGAGCAGTACTTC
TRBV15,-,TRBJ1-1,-,CATKLQPGEAFF,TGTGCCACCAAATTACAGCCTGGTGAAGCTTTCTTT
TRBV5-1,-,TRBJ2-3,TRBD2,CASSLSTSDIDTQYF,TGCGCCAGCAGCTTGTCGACTAGCGACATAGATACGCAGTATTTT
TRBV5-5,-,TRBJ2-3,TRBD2,CASSRLAGSIRSTDTQYF,TGTGCCAGCAGCCGCCTAGCGGGATCCATCCGGAGCACAGATACGCAGTATTTT
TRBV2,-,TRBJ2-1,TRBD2,CASSAPPGTSGGARSYNEQFF,TGTGCCAGCAGTGCACCTCCCGGGACTAGCGGGGGGGCCAGGTCCTACAATGAGCAGTTCTTC
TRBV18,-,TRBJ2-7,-,CASSPTLLEQYF,TGTGCCAGCTCCCCTACCCTCCTCGAGCAGTACTTC
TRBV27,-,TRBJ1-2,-,CASSLLGTTANYGYTF,TGTGCCAGCAGTCTACTCGGGACAACAGCTAACTATGGCTACACCTTC
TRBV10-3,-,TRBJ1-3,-,CAISGQESSGNTIYF,TGTGCCATCAGTGGACAGGAAAGCTCTGGAAACACCATATATTTT
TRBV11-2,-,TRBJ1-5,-,CASSLDSGFQPQHF,TGTGCCAGCAGCTTAGATTCAGGATTTCAGCCCCAGCATTTT
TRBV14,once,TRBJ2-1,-,CASSGEPSSYNEQFF,TGTGCCAGCAGCGGAGAACCGAGCTCCTACAATGAGCAGTTCTTC
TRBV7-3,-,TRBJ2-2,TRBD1,CASSSRTGESTGELFF,TGTGCCAGCAGCTCCCGGACAGGGGAGAGCACCGGGGAGCTGTTTTTT
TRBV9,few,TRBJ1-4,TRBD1,CASSVGPGGDEKLFF,TGTGCCAGCAGCGTTGGGCCAGGGGGTGATGAAAAACTGTTTTTT
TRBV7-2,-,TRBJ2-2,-,CASSLGTTPRDTGELFF,TGTGCCAGCAGCCTAGGGACAACCCCCCGGGACACCGGGGAGCTGTTTTTT
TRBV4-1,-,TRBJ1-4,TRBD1,CASSHDPPGTGDEKLFF,TGCGCCAGCAGCCACGACCCCCCCGGGACAGGGGATGAAAAACTGTTTTTT
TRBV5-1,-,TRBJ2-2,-,CASRPDSNTGELFF,TGCGCCAGCAGACCTGACAGTAACACCGGGGAGCTGTTTTTT
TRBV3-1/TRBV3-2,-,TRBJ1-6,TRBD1,CASSQAGTGVGSPLHF,TGTGCCAGCAGCCAAGCCGGGACAGGGGTTGGTTCACCCCTCCACTTT
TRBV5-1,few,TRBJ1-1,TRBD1,CASSYSGGTEAFF,TGCGCCAGCAGCTACTCAGGGGGGACTGAAGCTTTCTTT
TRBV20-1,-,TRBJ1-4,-,CIAPTAEKLFF,TGCATAGCTCCGACAGCTGAAAAACTGTTTTTT
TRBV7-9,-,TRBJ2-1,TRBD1,CASSLELGQGLGYEQFF,TGTGCCAGCAGCCTAGAGTTGGGACAGGGTCTAGGGTATGAGCAGTTCTTC
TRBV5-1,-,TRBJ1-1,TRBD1,CASSEGQLNTEAFF,TGCGCCAGCAGCGAGGGACAGCTGAACACTGAAGCTTTCTTT
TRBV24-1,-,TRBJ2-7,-,CATSDSRQVGEQYF,TGTGCCACCAGTGACTCTCGACAGGTCGGCGAGCAGTACTTC
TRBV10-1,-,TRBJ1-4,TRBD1,CASRDQGASNEKLFF,TGCGCCAGCAGGGATCAGGGGGCTTCTAATGAAAAACTGTTTTTT
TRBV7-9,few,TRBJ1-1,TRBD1,CASSYRGTEAFF,TGTGCCAGCAGCTACAGGGGCACTGAAGCTTTCTTT
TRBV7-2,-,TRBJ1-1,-,CASSPFPVPEAFF,TGTGCCAGCAGCCCCTTTCCGGTTCCTGAAGCTTTCTTT